The T cell receptor beta chain described here comes from a study of blood T cell repertoires in COVID-19. This clone was detected once. Germline loops: CDR1 MGHRA, CDR2 YSYEKL. The CDR3 covers 15 residues. V shed 1 base and J shed 3 bases, with 12 bases lying between them. In the authors' methods: Amplified reference gene primers provided the basis for estimating nucleated cell counts. The protocol was immunoSEQ multiplex PCR, while the TCRdb copy is restricted to in-frame clones and leaves out a portion. D and trimming come from the DNA, and the V and J calls and clone size come from that table. The data show about 120,000 clones, with roughly 85% seen just once and around 2.3% held by the top ten.

The V call is TRBV4-1, the J call TRBJ2-5, with D possibly being TRBD2 (6 bases). Sequenced: peripheral blood. The TCR sequence derives from a man aged 30-40 years with acute or convalescent COVID-19. CDR3 nucleotides: TGCGCCAGCAGCCAAGCCCCCGGCGGGGAAGAGACCCAGTACTTC. Its translation: CASSQAPGGEETQYF.